These 25 T cell receptor beta chains came from one sample sequenced in a study of glioma-infiltrating T cells. Using RNA template, CDR3s of TCR alpha and beta were amplified with iRepertoire arm-PCR. MiXCR was run by TCRdb on the multiplex PCR reads, yielding one entry per CDR3 protein. This table holds about 130,000 distinct CDR3 sequences, roughly 24% found once. Material: glioma tissue, nonneoplastic brain tissue, or PBMCs (not recorded which). These receptors all come from a human donor with low-grade glioma or glioblastoma, undergoing nonglioma brain surgery, or in good health (not recorded which).

This clonotype was counted only a few times. This rearrangement joins TRBV5-4 to TRBJ2-7; D perhaps matches TRBD2 (6 bases). V gave up 3 bases and J gave up 11 bases, with 18 bases separating them. Germline V CDR1 and CDR2: SGHNT, YYREEE (reference sequence). The CDR3 runs to 13 residues. For the CDR3, the DNA is TGTGCCAGCAGCTGGCTTCGTTCGGGGGATGAGTACTTC. Protein product: CASSWLRSGDEYF.

The rearrangement uses TRBV5-8 and TRBJ1-1; a weak D match, TRBD1 (5 bases). Trimming left V 0 bases short and J 5 bases short, with 11 bases between. The CDR3 runs to 14 residues. Germline lookup yields CDR1 SGHTS and CDR2 YDEGEE. CDR3 nucleotide sequence: TGTGCCAGCAGCTTGGCCTGGAAGGGGACTGAAGCTTTCTTT. Amino acid sequence: CASSLAWKGTEAFF.

This clonotype showed up many times. The genes are TRBV7-9 and TRBJ2-1, with 14 bases matching TRBD2. Trimming cost V 5 bases and J 9 bases; bases outside gene matches: 15. CDR3 length: 18 amino acids. Germline CDR1 is SEHNR and CDR2 is FQNEAQ (reference sequence). Written as DNA, the CDR3 is TGTGCCAGCAGCCAACTACGTTTTGGGACTAGCGGGAGACCTGAGCAGTTCTTC. It is translated as CASSQLRFGTSGRPEQFF.

In this sample, this clonotype turned up many times. The chain recombines TRBV6-2 or TRBV6-3 with TRBJ2-7; TRBD2 matches at 9 bases. V shed 4 bases and J 3 bases; nucleotides not matched to a gene: 4. The CDR3 runs 14 residues. Germline CDR1 reads MNHEY; CDR2 reads SVGEGT. The CDR3 protein is CASSSRLAVYEQYF. The CDR3 nucleotides are TGTGCCAGCAGTTCCCGACTAGCGGTCTACGAGCAGTACTTC.

This clonotype appeared a few times. This chain joins TRBV10-3 and TRBJ2-2; D remains unclear. Germline-derived CDR1 and CDR2 are ENHRY and SYGVKD. The V end lost 4 bases, the J end lost 7 bases, and 10 bases lay between the germline ends. The CDR3 has 13 residues. The CDR3 region has the DNA TGTGCCATCAGTGGGGTTGGCGGCGGGGAGCTGTTTTTT. Translation gives CAISGVGGGELFF.

This chain links TRBV12-3 or TRBV12-4 with TRBJ1-5; D unclear. Trimming took off 2 bases at V and 6 bases at J, with 2 bases between the two ends. This CDR3 spans 11 amino acids. CDR3 DNA sequence: TGTGCCAGCAGTTTACTTCAGCCCCAGCATTTT. Amino acids: CASSLLQPQHF.

For this clonotype: One base away lies a much larger clone, so this may be a sequencing read error. This chain links TRBV7-3 with TRBJ2-1; D is ambiguous. Germline V lookup: CDR1 SGHTA, CDR2 FQGTGA. CDR3 length: 15 amino acids. Trimming removed 3 bases from V and 2 bases from J, with 11 bases in between. The chain's CDR3 is CASSFVGSTYNEQFF. CDR3 bases: TGTGCCAGCAGCTTTGTCGGAAGTACCTACAATGAGCAGTTCTTC.

The table lists this clonotype with many counts. The chain carries TRBV6-6 and TRBJ2-1; no firm D call. V was pared by 0 bases and J by 13 bases, with 10 bases between. This CDR3 is 12 amino acids long. Germline loops: CDR1 MNHNY, CDR2 SVGAGI (reference sequence). The CDR3 sequence: CASSYSREDQFF. The CDR3 nucleotides read TGTGCCAGCAGTTACTCTCGCGAGGATCAGTTCTTC.

This clonotype showed up many times. The chain is built from TRBV28 and TRBJ1-6, with D hard to call. Germline-derived CDR1 and CDR2 are MDHEN and SYDVKM. The V end lost 6 bases, the J end lost 10 bases, and 19 bases lay between the germline ends. The CDR3 runs to 15 residues. The CDR3 spells CASSPALGSGSPLHF. The CDR3 coding sequence is TGTGCCAGCAGCCCGGCGTTAGGATCAGGCTCACCCCTCCACTTT.

This clonotype was counted only a few times. The chain recombines TRBV9 with TRBJ2-7; TRBD1 matches at 9 bases. The CDR3 has 15 residues. The junction had 3 bases not matched to a gene; V was cut back by 0 bases and J by 2 bases. The germline V gene encodes CDR1 SGDLS and CDR2 YYNGEE. The DNA of the CDR3 is TGTGCCAGCAGCGTAGGACAGGGGGGACCCTACGAGCAGTACTTC. Its translation is CASSVGQGGPYEQYF.

At least ten counts were recorded for this clonotype. This chain joins TRBV20-1 and TRBJ2-3, with D tentatively TRBD1 (5 bases). CDR3 length equals 15 residues. The germline V gene encodes CDR1 DFQATT and CDR2 SNEGSKA (reference sequence). The ends were cut back, 6 bases at V and 6 bases at J, with 22 bases in the middle. The CDR3: CSAEASSSGADTQYF. In DNA, the CDR3 is TGCAGTGCCGAGGCATCGTCTAGTGGGGCGGATACGCAGTATTTT.

This clonotype was observed once. This sequence may be a read error, since a much larger clone differs from it by one base. Here the CDR3 DNA reads TGTGCCGGCAGACTAGAGGCGGCTAGCGGGAGGGCCCACGAGCAGTACTTC. As protein: CAGRLEAASGRAHEQYF. The chain uses TRBV7-2 and TRBJ2-7; the match to TRBD2 covers 12 bases. The CDR3 is made up of 17 amino acids. Germline V gives CDR1 SGHTA, CDR2 FQGNSA.

The sample holds a few counts of this clonotype. One junction end does not reproduce the germline sequence, and a read error may be involved. The rearrangement uses TRBV6-6 and TRBJ2-7; D not certain. The CDR3 is 15 amino acids. Looked up from germline, CDR1 is MNHNY and CDR2 is SVGAGI (reference sequence). This chain's CDR3 is CTSSYTYSSVYEQYF. The CDR3 DNA is TGTACCAGCAGTTACACCTACTCTAGTGTATACGAGCAGTACTTC.

This clonotype was found many times. The genes are TRBV6-1 and TRBJ2-1; 10 bases match TRBD2. Germline lookup yields CDR1 MNHNS and CDR2 SASEGT. This CDR3 spans 13 amino acids. J was trimmed by 9 bases and V by 8 bases; bases with no gene match: 7. CDR3 in amino acids: CASSTRTSGEQFF. In DNA, the CDR3 is TGTGCCAGCTCCACTAGGACTAGCGGTGAGCAGTTCTTC.

This clonotype was seen repeatedly, ten times or more. V and J are TRBV7-2 and TRBJ2-1; D possibly matches TRBD1 or TRBD2 (5 bases each). V lost 6 bases to trimming and J lost 5 bases, with 14 bases between them. This CDR3 has 14 amino acids. The germline V gene encodes CDR1 SGHTA and CDR2 FQGNSA. CDR3 in amino acids: CASRRAGSDNEQFF. The CDR3 bases are TGTGCCAGCAGGAGGGCAGGGAGTGACAATGAGCAGTTCTTC. Full variable domain (outside the CDR3, taken from reference TRBV7-2 and TRBJ2-1): GAGVSQSPSNKVTEKGKDVELRCDPISGHTALYWYRQSLGQGLEFLIYFQGNSAPDKSGLPSDRFSAERTGGSVSTLTIQRTQQEDSAVYLCASRRAGSDNEQFFGPGTRLTVL.

This clonotype was observed many times. The genes are TRBV7-2 and TRBJ2-7; TRBD2 agrees at 10 bases. This CDR3 spans 15 amino acids. Germline V lookup: CDR1 SGHTA, CDR2 FQGNSA. V lost 5 bases and J lost 2; bases outside the gene matches: 6. The CDR3 coding sequence is TGTGCCAGCAGCCCCCGGACTAGCGGTACCTACGAGCAGTACTTC. It is translated as CASSPRTSGTYEQYF.

The CDR3 nucleotides are TGCAGCGTCGCACAGGGGAATCAGCCCCAGCATTTT. This gives the protein CSVAQGNQPQHF. This sequence joins TRBV29-1 and TRBJ1-5; 7 nucleotides agree with TRBD1. Germline assignment: CDR1 SQVTM and CDR2 ANQGSEA. The CDR3 covers 12 residues. Trimming removed 6 bases from V and 4 bases from J; junction bases left unmatched: 3.

There are many counts of this clonotype. The genes are TRBV11-2 and TRBJ2-3; D is uncertain. V lost 6 bases to trimming and J lost 7 bases, with 14 bases between them. Looked up from germline, CDR1 is SGHAT and CDR2 is FQNNGV. The CDR3 consists of 13 residues. In nucleotides, the CDR3 is TGTGCCAGCAGTAACCCCTCATCCAATACGCAGTATTTT. Amino acid sequence: CASSNPSSNTQYF.

Concerning this clonotype itself: This may stem from a read error, because a much larger clone lies one nucleotide away. V and J are TRBV14 and TRBJ1-1; D is uncertain. This CDR3 comprises 13 residues. Germline V gene lookup returns CDR1 SGHDN and CDR2 FVKESK. The CDR3 spells CASSPIRNTETFF. The CDR3 bases are TGTGCCAGCAGCCCGATCAGAAACACTGAAACTTTCTTT.

This clonotype came up many times. The chain recombines TRBV28 with TRBJ2-2; perhaps D is TRBD1 or TRBD2 (6 bases each). The CDR3 sequence is 13 residues long. V was shortened by 6 bases and J by 4 bases, with 9 bases between the two germline ends. CDR1 MDHEN and CDR2 SYDVKM come from the germline V gene. CDR3 bases: TGTGCCAGCAGAGAGGGGGGCACCGGGGAGCTGTTTTTT. Translation: CASREGGTGELFF. Complete variable domain (other parts from reference TRBV28 and TRBJ2-2): DVKVTQSSRYLVKRTGEKVFLECVQDMDHENMFWYRQDPGLGLRLIYFSYDVKMKEKGDIPEGYSVSREKKERFSLILESASTNQTSMYLCASREGGTGELFFGEGSRLTVL.

As to this clonotype: An end of the junction does not agree with germline; a read error may underlie this. V usage is TRBV6-5 and J usage is TRBJ1-2, with TRBD1 matching 7 bases. Germline CDR1 is MNHEY and CDR2 is SVGAGI. The CDR3 extends over 15 amino acids. DNA of the CDR3: TGTGCCCGCAGCCGCGGATCCACAGGGGACTATGGCTACACCTTC. Amino acid sequence: CARSRGSTGDYGYTF.

This sequence joins TRBV12-3 or TRBV12-4 and TRBJ2-7, with 14 bases that match TRBD2. Germline trimming cut 6 bases from V and 9 bases from J; bases unmatched to any gene: 10. This CDR3 region has 15 residues. The CDR3 DNA reads as TGTGCCAGCAGATCAGGTGGACTAGCGGGAGGCCGGCAGTACTTC. Translating gives CASRSGGLAGGRQYF.

This clonotype appeared many times. V is TRBV2 and J is TRBJ1-2; TRBD1 might be the D (6 bases). This CDR3 region has 17 residues. The V end was cut by 5 bases, the J end by 5 bases, with 24 bases between. Germline CDR1 is SNHLY and CDR2 is FYNNEI. DNA of the CDR3: TGTGCCAGCAGTCTTGACAGTACAGGGAGTAGAGGATATGGCTACACCTTC. Residues: CASSLDSTGSRGYGYTF.

CDR3 residues: CASSLARLAREQYF. In nucleotides, the CDR3 is TGTGCCAGCAGTTTAGCGCGTCTAGCTCGCGAGCAGTACTTC. The rearrangement joins TRBV12-3 or TRBV12-4 to TRBJ2-7; TRBD2 is a possible D gene (5 bases). Trimming took 0 bases from V and 6 from J, leaving 12 bases between them. The CDR3 extends over 14 amino acids.

This clonotype has ten or more counts. The genes are TRBV29-1 and TRBJ2-1; TRBD2 aligns across 13 bases. J lost 8 bases, V lost 6 bases, and 4 bases had no gene match. The CDR3 extends over 13 amino acids. Germline V lookup: CDR1 SQVTM, CDR2 ANQGSEA. DNA for the CDR3: TGCAGCGTACCGGGACTAGCGGGGTATGAGCAGTTCTTC. Protein product: CSVPGLAGYEQFF.